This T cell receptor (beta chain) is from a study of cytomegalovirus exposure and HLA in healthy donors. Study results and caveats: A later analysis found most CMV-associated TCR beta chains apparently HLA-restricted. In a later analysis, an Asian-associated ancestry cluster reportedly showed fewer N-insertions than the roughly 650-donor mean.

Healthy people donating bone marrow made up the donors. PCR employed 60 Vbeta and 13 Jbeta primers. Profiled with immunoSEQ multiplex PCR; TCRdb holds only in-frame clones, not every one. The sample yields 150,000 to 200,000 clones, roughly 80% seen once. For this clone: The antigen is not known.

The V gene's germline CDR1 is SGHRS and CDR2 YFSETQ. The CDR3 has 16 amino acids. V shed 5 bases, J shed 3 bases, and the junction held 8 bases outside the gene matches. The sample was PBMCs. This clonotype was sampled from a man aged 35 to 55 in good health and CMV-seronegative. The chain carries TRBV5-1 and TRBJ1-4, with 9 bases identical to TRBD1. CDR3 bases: TGCGCCAGCAGTCGGACAGGGGAAGGATCTAATGAAAAACTGTTTTTT. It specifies CASSRTGEGSNEKLFF.